One sample yielded the 30 T cell receptor beta chains listed below, sequenced in a study of blood T cell repertoires in COVID-19. Assay: immunoSEQ multiplex PCR; the TCRdb copy retains only in-frame clones and omits some. Among just under 350,000 clones listed, 87% were seen once. Sequencing input: peripheral blood. Every receptor here comes from a woman in her fifties or sixties with COVID-19, enrolled during active disease.

The chain recombines TRBV19 with TRBJ1-5; D perhaps matches TRBD1 (6 bases). Germline CDR1 and CDR2: LNHDA and SQIVND (reference sequence). V was clipped by 9 bases and J by 5 bases, with 11 bases between them. The CDR3 has 12 amino acids. CDR3 in DNA: TGTGCCAGCGTACAGGGTTATCAGCCCCAGCATTTT. It encodes CASVQGYQPQHF.

Only one count was recorded for this clone. The rearrangement links TRBV3-1 (or the pseudogene TRBV3-2) to TRBJ1-5; TRBD1 might be the D (6 bases). V shed 1 base and J shed 0 bases, with 16 bases lying between them. The CDR3 sequence is 18 residues long. The germline V gene has CDR1 LGHDT and CDR2 YNNKEL (reference sequence). The CDR3 reads CASSQVLPQGYSNQPQHF. CDR3 bases: TGTGCCAGCAGCCAAGTCCTCCCTCAGGGGTATAGCAATCAGCCCCAGCATTTT.

J is TRBJ2-7 and V is TRBV2, with 7 bases fitting TRBD2. CDR3 length: 16 amino acids. Germline V lookup: CDR1 SNHLY, CDR2 FYNNEI. The V segment lost 5 bases and the J segment 4 bases; nucleotides outside the gene matches: 14. CDR3 DNA sequence: TGTGCCAGCAGTCAAATAGCGGGCCCCCTGCCTTACGAGCAGTACTTC. This gives the protein CASSQIAGPLPYEQYF.

This clone showed up just once. For the CDR3, the DNA is TGTGCCAGCAGCCAACACTCACGACAGGGAGCTAATGAAAAACTGTTTTTT. It codes for CASSQHSRQGANEKLFF. The chain carries TRBV4-2 and TRBJ1-4; the match to TRBD1 covers 7 bases. J gave up 3 bases and V 2 bases, and 9 bases lay outside the gene matches. The CDR3 runs to 17 residues. The V gene's germline CDR1 is LGHNA and CDR2 YNFKEQ.

V usage is TRBV15 and J usage is TRBJ2-7, with 7 bases aligning to TRBD1. After removal of 5 bases from V and 2 bases from J, the junction contained 9 bases not matched to a gene. This CDR3 has 15 amino acids. CDR1 and CDR2 (germline): LNHNV, YYDKDF (reference sequence). CDR3 loop: CATSLRTGLAYEQYF. The CDR3 region has the DNA TGTGCCACCAGCCTACGGACAGGTCTAGCCTACGAGCAGTACTTC.

J is TRBJ2-5 and V is TRBV24-1, with TRBD2 identical over 7 bases. Trimming removed 10 bases from V and 3 bases from J; junction bases left unmatched: 22. In germline, CDR1 is KGHDR, CDR2 SFDVKD. The CDR3 spans 18 residues. The CDR3 coding sequence is TGTGCCACAAGGAACGGGAGGCCGTTGTTGTGGATGAAAGAGACCCAGTACTTC. Its translation is CATRNGRPLLWMKETQYF.

The rearrangement links TRBV19 to TRBJ1-2, with 12 positions matching TRBD1. CDR3 length equals 16 residues. Germline V gene sequence: CDR1 LNHDA, CDR2 SQIVND (reference sequence). The ends lost 2 bases at V and 3 bases at J; junction bases unmatched: 4. CDR3 amino acids: CASSILGTGGDYGYTF. The CDR3 DNA reads as TGTGCCAGTAGTATACTGGGGACAGGGGGCGACTATGGCTACACCTTC.

The chain joins TRBV18 to TRBJ1-2; D perhaps matches TRBD1 (6 bases). In germline, CDR1 is KGHSH, CDR2 LQKENI. Trimming cost V 1 base and J 6 bases, with 18 bases left between them. This CDR3 contains 16 residues. The CDR3 DNA follows: TGTGCCAGCTCACCACGAAGGGACACAGGCGCGGATGGCTACACCTTC. Its protein is CASSPRRDTGADGYTF.

V and J are TRBV30 and TRBJ2-5; TRBD2 agrees at 9 bases. The CDR3 covers 16 residues. Germline values: CDR1 GTSNPN, CDR2 SVGIG (reference sequence). The J segment lost 5 bases and the V segment lost 2 bases, leaving 12 bases of the junction unmatched. DNA for the CDR3: TGTGCCTGGAGTTCGACTAGCGGCCTCCGAGGGGAGACCCAGTACTTC. Its translation is CAWSSTSGLRGETQYF.

This chain links TRBV5-1 with TRBJ1-1; 8 positions match TRBD1. V gave up 3 bases and J gave up 7 bases; unmatched junction bases: 8. Per germline, CDR1 SGHRS and CDR2 YFSETQ. The CDR3 runs to 14 residues. CDR3 bases: TGCGCCAGCAGCTCAGGACAGGGAGGAATTGAAGCTTTCTTT. This sequence encodes CASSSGQGGIEAFF.

The V and J genes are TRBV29-1 and TRBJ2-1; D is ambiguous. The CDR3 is 14 amino acids. The ends were cut back, 4 bases at V and 2 bases at J, with 12 bases in the middle. CDR1 is SQVTM, CDR2 ANQGSEA, per germline. CDR3 nucleotides: TGCAGCGTTGTTGCGGCAAATACCTACAATGAGCAGTTCTTC. Amino acid sequence: CSVVAANTYNEQFF.

V gene TRBV7-2 combines with J gene TRBJ2-7; 9 nucleotides agree with TRBD2. CDR1 is SGHTA and CDR2 is FQGNSA in the germline V gene. With V trimmed by 3 bases and J by 2 bases, 2 bases remained unmatched. The CDR3 is made up of 14 amino acids. The CDR3 spells CASSFLAGTYEQYF. The CDR3 DNA sequence: TGTGCCAGCAGCTTCCTAGCGGGAACCTACGAGCAGTACTTC.

This clone has a count of ten or more. In DNA form, the CDR3 reads TGTGCCAGCAGCTTAGGACTAGCGGGACCATCGCCGGGGGCCAAAAACATTCAGTACTTC. This translates into CASSLGLAGPSPGAKNIQYF. This chain links TRBV11-3 with TRBJ2-4; 11 nucleotides match TRBD2. This CDR3 is 20 amino acids long. Unmatched junction bases numbered 12, after V lost 1 base and J lost 1 base. CDR1 is SGHNT and CDR2 is YENEEA in the germline V gene.

The chain employs TRBV29-1 and TRBJ1-1; 9 nucleotides match TRBD1. This CDR3 comprises 13 residues. V lost 8 bases to trimming and J lost 4 bases; unmatched junction nucleotides: 8. CDR1 SQVTM and CDR2 ANQGSEA come from the germline V gene. The CDR3, as DNA: TGCAGCTTTATGGGGACAGGGATCACTGAAGCTTTCTTT. Protein: CSFMGTGITEAFF.

The rearrangement links TRBV29-1 to TRBJ2-7, with D perhaps TRBD1 (6 bases). Germline CDR1 reads SQVTM; CDR2 reads ANQGSEA. V was trimmed by 5 bases and J by 4 bases, leaving 15 bases between them. The CDR3 has 13 amino acids. The CDR3 spells CSVLAQGPYEQYF. CDR3 nucleotides: TGCAGCGTTTTGGCACAGGGACCTTACGAGCAGTACTTC.

This clone was observed once. The chain uses TRBV27 and TRBJ2-3; 7 nucleotides agree with TRBD2. This CDR3 spans 16 amino acids. CDR1 and CDR2 from the germline V gene are MNHEY and SMNVEV (reference sequence). V was clipped by 5 bases and J by 1 base; unmatched bases: 9. The DNA of the CDR3 is TGTGCCAGCAGTCACCCGCAGCGGGGAGGCACAGATACGCAGTATTTT. It specifies CASSHPQRGGTDTQYF.

This rearrangement joins TRBV30 to TRBJ2-7; TRBD1 might be the D (7 bases). Deletions cut 5 bases from V and 0 bases from J, with 11 bases between. The CDR3 has 13 residues. CDR1 is GTSNPN, CDR2 SVGIG, per germline (reference sequence). CDR3 sequence (DNA): TGTGCCTGGGGAGGGGACAGCTCCTACGAGCAGTACTTC. It yields the protein CAWGGDSSYEQYF.

This chain connects TRBV29-1 to TRBJ1-1; the match to TRBD1 covers 9 bases. The CDR3 length is 16 residues. Germline V CDR1 and CDR2: SQVTM, ANQGSEA. J lost 3 bases, V lost 8 bases, and 16 bases had no gene match. The chain's CDR3 is CSTRTGAFRKDTEAFF. CDR3 in DNA: TGCAGCACCAGGACAGGGGCCTTCCGAAAAGACACTGAAGCTTTCTTT.

The chain combines TRBV6-2 or TRBV6-3 with TRBJ1-3; D is ambiguous. V was trimmed by 5 bases and J by 0 bases, leaving 11 bases between them. CDR1 and CDR2 from the germline V gene are MNHEY and SVGEGT. This CDR3 has 15 residues. DNA of the CDR3: TGTGCCAGCAGTCGGGTGGTGCCCTCTGGAAACACCATATATTTT. Translated, it gives CASSRVVPSGNTIYF.

The chain links TRBV18 to TRBJ1-6; D is uncertain. CDR3 length: 15 amino acids. V gave up 5 bases and J gave up 6 bases, with 14 bases separating them. The V gene's germline CDR1 is KGHSH and CDR2 LQKENI. The CDR3 loop is CASSDIGRGNSPLHF. CDR3 bases: TGTGCCAGCTCAGATATCGGACGGGGTAATTCACCCCTCCACTTT.

This clone was picked up one time. The chain carries TRBV7-3 and TRBJ2-1, with TRBD2 matching over 7 bases. With 1 base clipped from V and 4 bases from J, the junction kept 7 bases outside the gene matches. This CDR3 has 16 amino acids. Germline V gene data show CDR1 as SGHTA and CDR2 as FQGTGA. CDR3 in amino acids: CASSLRAGSGYNEQFF. The CDR3 nucleotides read TGTGCCAGCAGCTTAAGAGCGGGAAGTGGGTACAATGAGCAGTTCTTC. The whole variable domain, remainder taken from reference TRBV7-3 and TRBJ2-1, is GAGVSQTPSNKVTEKGKYVELRCDPISGHTALYWYRQSLGQGPEFLIYFQGTGAADDSGLPNDRFFAVRPEGSVSTLKIQRTERGDSAVYLCASSLRAGSGYNEQFFGPGTRLTVL.

This chain connects TRBV30 to TRBJ1-4; TRBD1 is a possible D gene (5 bases). The CDR3 length is 13 residues. Germline CDR1 reads GTSNPN; CDR2 reads SVGIG (reference sequence). Trimming removed 7 bases at V and 4 bases at J, with 13 bases between. Here the CDR3 reads CASQGGFNEKLFF. CDR3 nucleotides: TGTGCCTCCCAGGGAGGGTTTAATGAAAAACTGTTTTTT.

This clone was seen just once. The rearrangement joins TRBV30 to TRBJ1-1, with D possibly TRBD1 on 6 matching bases. Germline CDR1 GTSNPN, CDR2 SVGIG (reference sequence). This CDR3 is built from 11 residues. The ends were cut back, 0 bases at V and 13 bases at J, with 12 bases in the middle. The CDR3 spells CAWSVGAQGFF. The CDR3 region has the DNA TGTGCCTGGAGTGTGGGGGCACAGGGTTTCTTT.

The rearrangement uses TRBV10-1 and TRBJ2-6; 9 bases fit TRBD1. The germline V gene has CDR1 WNHNN and CDR2 SYGVQD (reference sequence). V dropped 6 bases and J dropped 0; count of bases not matched to a gene: 6. The CDR3 extends over 17 amino acids. The CDR3 protein is CASSSLDRGSGANVLTF. In DNA, the CDR3 is TGCGCCAGCAGCTCACTGGACAGGGGCTCTGGGGCCAACGTCCTGACTTTC.

The V and J genes are TRBV4-1 and TRBJ1-5, with 9 bases fitting TRBD1. The germline V gene has CDR1 MGHRA and CDR2 YSYEKL. The CDR3 has 15 amino acids. The V and J ends lost 0 bases and 6 bases, in that order; junction bases with no gene match: 3. CDR3 in amino acids: CASSQETGGSQPQHF. In DNA form, the CDR3 reads TGCGCCAGCAGCCAAGAGACAGGGGGGAGTCAGCCCCAGCATTTT.

The rearrangement links TRBV28 to TRBJ1-2, with a tentative D call TRBD1 (5 bases). The CDR3 is 14 amino acids. Germline CDR1 MDHEN, CDR2 SYDVKM. V was shortened by 6 bases and J by 0 bases, with 11 bases between the two germline ends. The CDR3 region is CASRRGDPNYGYTF. The DNA of the CDR3 is TGTGCCAGCAGAAGGGGTGACCCTAACTATGGCTACACCTTC.

The CDR3 coding sequence is TGTGCCAGCAGTGCCTGGGACAGCGCAACTAATGAAAAACTGTTTTTT. Translated: CASSAWDSATNEKLFF. This chain joins TRBV25-1 and TRBJ1-4; 7 bases are a match to TRBD1. Trimming removed 4 bases from V and 0 bases from J; junction bases left unmatched: 5. Per germline, CDR1 MGHDK and CDR2 SYGVNS. The CDR3 has 16 residues.

The chain employs TRBV5-4 and TRBJ1-2; possible D gene TRBD1, 5 bases. The V end lost 0 bases, the J end lost 8 bases, and 11 bases lay between the germline ends. Per germline, CDR1 SGHNT and CDR2 YYREEE (reference sequence). This CDR3 region has 13 residues. CDR3 loop: CASSLVQEGGYTF. DNA of the CDR3: TGTGCCAGCAGCTTGGTACAGGAAGGGGGCTACACCTTC.

The chain couples TRBV9 to TRBJ2-5, with D maybe TRBD2 (5 bases). V dropped 3 bases and J dropped 0 bases, with 6 bases sitting between them. The V gene's germline CDR1 is SGDLS and CDR2 YYNGEE. The CDR3 sequence is 13 residues long. CDR3 nucleotides: TGTGCCAGCAGCGCGGGGTACCAAGAGACCCAGTACTTC. Translating gives CASSAGYQETQYF.

The chain has TRBV5-5 and TRBJ1-2; D is unclear. There are 14 residues in the CDR3. CDR1 and CDR2 (germline): SGHKS, YYEKEE (reference sequence). V lost 4 bases to trimming and J lost 0 bases, with 10 bases between them. The CDR3 sequence: CASSLTATNYGYTF. The CDR3 region has the DNA TGTGCCAGCAGCCTCACAGCCACTAACTATGGCTACACCTTC.